This TCR beta chain was sequenced during a study of blood T cell repertoires in COVID-19. Across the study: Acute and convalescent COVID-19 samples came from the United States, Italy and Spain. The cDNA or gDNA used as material had been derived from T cells, B-cell-depleted T cells, or PBMCs.

Trimming removed 3 bases from V and 8 bases from J; junction bases left unmatched: 8. Germline CDR1 is SGHDT and CDR2 is YYEEEE. The CDR3 contains 15 residues. Patients from Seattle were sampled longitudinally, starting during active infection. Original processing notes: Nucleated cell counts were estimated from reference gene primer amplification. Profiling relied on immunoSEQ multiplex PCR, and the TCRdb table lists in-frame clones only, not all of them. The V and J calls and clone size come from that table; D and trimming were worked out from the DNA. Among 200,000 to 250,000 clones listed, roughly 90% were seen once.

The chain is built from TRBV5-6 and TRBJ2-1; 10 nucleotides agree with TRBD1. The sequenced sample consisted of peripheral blood. The receptor's source is a man aged 55-75 years with COVID-19, enrolled during active disease. The CDR3, as DNA: TGTGCCAGCAGCTCCCGGGACAGGGGTCTCTATGAGCAGTTCTTC. Amino acid sequence: CASSSRDRGLYEQFF. The variable domain in full, completed from reference TRBV5-6 and TRBJ2-1, reads DAGVTQSPTHLIKTRGQQVTLRCSPKSGHDTVSWYQQALGQGPQFIFQYYEEEERQRGNFPDRFSGHQFPNYSSELNVNALLLGDSALYLCASSSRDRGLYEQFFGPGTRLTVL.